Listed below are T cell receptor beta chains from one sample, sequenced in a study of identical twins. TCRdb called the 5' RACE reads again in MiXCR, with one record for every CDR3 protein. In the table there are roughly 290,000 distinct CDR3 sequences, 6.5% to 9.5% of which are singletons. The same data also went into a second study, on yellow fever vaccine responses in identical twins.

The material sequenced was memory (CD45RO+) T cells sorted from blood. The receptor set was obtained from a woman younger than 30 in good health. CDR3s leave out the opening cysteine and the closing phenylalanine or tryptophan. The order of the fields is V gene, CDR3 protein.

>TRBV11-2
ASSARLAGIYNEQF
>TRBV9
ASSVDQNTEAF
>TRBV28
ASTTLGTEAF
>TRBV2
ASSIIENTEAF
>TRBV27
ASSLHPQGRDH
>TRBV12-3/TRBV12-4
ASSHLRAGELF
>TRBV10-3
AISVEGNTGELF
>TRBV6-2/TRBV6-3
ASSYSGAPGEQF
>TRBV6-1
ASRTTGGPNTGELF
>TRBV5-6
ASSLEGMGTDTQY
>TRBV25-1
ASSGPRAGGNSYEQY
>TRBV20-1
SARGTGWNEQF
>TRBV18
ASSPPDRPYEQY
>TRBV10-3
AISGSGSPDTQY
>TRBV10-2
ASKQTTGANVLT
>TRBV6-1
ASSQRQSLANEKLF
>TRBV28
ASSLFFDRDEQY
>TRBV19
ASSTEGQHHTGELF
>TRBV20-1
SARYAQETQY
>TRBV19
ASYGGRGGEQF
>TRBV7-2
ASSLGPSGTGVYEQY
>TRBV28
ASSSGGTSGNGIQY
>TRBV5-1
ASSPFGGVRETQY
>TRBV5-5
ASSFGPAGGSYEQY
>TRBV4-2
ASSLGLAGSKETQY
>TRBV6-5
ASSYSPTGEDGYT
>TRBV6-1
ASRQTGGSLGELF
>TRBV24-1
ATSVSDTQY
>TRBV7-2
ASSLAEASRNNEQF
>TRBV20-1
SARVGGETQY
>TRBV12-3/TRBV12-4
ASSPPWEAGGPWDTQY
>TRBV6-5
ASSYLDRNTEAF
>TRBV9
ASSVVGGRGETQY
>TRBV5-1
ASSLGGKGALYNEQF
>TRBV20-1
SARDIGRGESETQY
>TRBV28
ASRPREMNTEAF
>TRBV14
ASSQGRFNEQF
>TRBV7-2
ASSLGSGGSYNEQF
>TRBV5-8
ASGLPGQGTDTQY
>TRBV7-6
ASSLNQGYEQY
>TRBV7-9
ASRGLAGGKGNEQF
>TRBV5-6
ASSATGLHYEQY
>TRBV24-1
ATSEMGETQY
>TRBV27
ATRLAGDIRSYNEQF
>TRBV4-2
ASSQESELF
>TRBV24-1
ATSAQGVEYEQY
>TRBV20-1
SARRDRNNEQF
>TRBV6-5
ASSSQSSGSYNEQF
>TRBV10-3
AISVSIADTQY